Each of the 25 T cell receptor beta chains below was sequenced from the same sample in a study of beta chain features in type 1 diabetes. Of the isolated RNA, all was reverse transcribed, and so the sequenced material was expressed TCRB transcripts. Only in-frame clones appear in the TCRdb table, and some are missing; sequencing was by immunoSEQ multiplex PCR. The sample consists of 300,000 to 350,000 clones, 15% to 20% of them appearing once. The source material was naive CD4+ T cells from blood. Every receptor here comes from a woman younger than 30 in good health.

The V gene is TRBV23-1, the J gene TRBJ2-3; 8 bases match TRBD1. TRBV23-1 belongs to the ORF category, with a function that is uncertain. The CDR3 extends over 17 amino acids. V dropped 0 bases and J dropped 3; count of bases not matched to a gene: 8. CDR3 in DNA: TGCGCCAGCAGTCAATCTTGGTCAGGGGGCGGAACAGATACGCAGTATTTT. Translating gives CASSQSWSGGGTDTQYF.

The chain employs TRBV5-4 and TRBJ1-2; D is uncertain. Germline V gives CDR1 SGHNT, CDR2 YYREEE (reference sequence). The length of the CDR3 is 16 residues. The ends were cut back, 3 bases at V and 4 bases at J, with 19 bases in the middle. CDR3 bases: TGTGCCAGCAGCTCTGGGATCCGGGGTGGTGTCTATGGCTACACCTTC. Translated, it gives CASSSGIRGGVYGYTF.

This clone turned up a few times. This chain links TRBV29-1 with TRBJ2-2, with 8 bases identical to TRBD2. Germline values: CDR1 SQVTM, CDR2 ANQGSEA. The trim removed 7 bases at V and 3 bases at J, leaving 1 base unmatched. There are 12 residues in the CDR3. The CDR3 DNA is TGCAGCGCCGGGGGGGACACCGGGGAGCTGTTTTTT. Translating it yields CSAGGDTGELFF.

This chain connects TRBV15 to TRBJ2-5; TRBD2 matches at 9 bases. The CDR3 is 14 residues long. Germline V CDR1 and CDR2: LNHNV, YYDKDF (reference sequence). J gave up 9 bases and V 0 bases, and 5 bases lay outside the gene matches. The CDR3 protein is CATSRDESGRSQYF. CDR3 nucleotides: TGTGCCACCAGCAGAGACGAGAGCGGGAGGTCCCAGTACTTC.

The rearrangement links TRBV10-3 to TRBJ2-3; no clear D. Per the germline V gene, CDR1 is ENHRY and CDR2 is SYGVKD. The CDR3 totals 13 residues. V gave up 7 bases and J gave up 0 bases, with 8 bases separating them. This CDR3 reads CAIKSVSTDTQYF. The DNA for the CDR3 is TGTGCCATCAAAAGCGTGAGCACAGATACGCAGTATTTT.

On this clone itself: Relative to the germline gene, one junction end is altered; a read error may explain this. This chain joins TRBV30 and TRBJ2-7; 10 positions match TRBD2. CDR1 is GTSNPN, CDR2 SVGIG, per germline (reference sequence). CDR3 length equals 12 residues. CDR3 protein: CAWSVRASGSMF. CDR3 DNA: TGTGCCTGGAGTGTACGGGCTAGCGGGAGCATGTTC.

The V and J genes are TRBV7-2 and TRBJ2-5; 8 positions match TRBD1. The V segment lost 3 bases and the J segment 4 bases; nucleotides outside the gene matches: 4. The CDR3 totals 14 residues. In germline, CDR1 is SGHTA, CDR2 FQGNSA. The DNA of the CDR3 is TGTGCCAGCAGCTTCGGACAGGGAAGAGAGACCCAGTACTTC. Encoded protein: CASSFGQGRETQYF. Complete variable domain (other parts from reference TRBV7-2 and TRBJ2-5): GAGVSQSPSNKVTEKGKDVELRCDPISGHTALYWYRQSLGQGLEFLIYFQGNSAPDKSGLPSDRFSAERTGGSVSTLTIQRTQQEDSAVYLCASSFGQGRETQYFGPGTRLLVL.

A few counts support this clone. The gene calls are TRBV13 and TRBJ2-3; 13 nucleotides agree with TRBD2. V shed 4 bases, J shed 6 bases, and the junction held 4 bases outside the gene matches. This CDR3 has 15 amino acids. Germline assignment: CDR1 PRHDT and CDR2 FYEKMQ (reference sequence). CDR3 DNA sequence: TGTGCCAGCAGCTCCTCGACTAGCGGGAGGGATACGCAGTATTTT. Its translation: CASSSSTSGRDTQYF.

The V and J genes are TRBV29-1 and TRBJ2-1; 11 positions agree with TRBD2. CDR1 is SQVTM and CDR2 is ANQGSEA in the germline V gene. With V trimmed by 7 bases and J by 3 bases, 11 bases remained unmatched. The length of the CDR3 is 16 residues. This chain's CDR3 is CSATLGTSGNYNEQFF. CDR3 nucleotide sequence: TGCAGCGCAACCTTAGGGACTAGCGGAAACTACAATGAGCAGTTCTTC.

This clone appeared a few times. The chain combines TRBV7-2 with TRBJ2-2; 7 bases line up with TRBD1. Germline values: CDR1 SGHTA, CDR2 FQGNSA. After removal of 5 bases from V and 1 base from J, the junction contained 4 bases not matched to a gene. This CDR3 has 15 residues. The CDR3 DNA reads as TGTGCCAGCAGCCCCCGGACAGGGAACACCGGGGAGCTGTTTTTT. It translates to CASSPRTGNTGELFF.

As to this clone: A read error may produce the germline difference seen at one junction end. The chain combines TRBV28 with TRBJ1-2; a possible D gene is TRBD1 (5 bases). The CDR3 contains 12 residues. Germline values: CDR1 MDHEN, CDR2 SYDVKM. The CDR3 region has the DNA TGTGCCAGCTCGGCAGGGAACTCTGGCTACACCTTC. It codes for CASSAGNSGYTF.

V usage is TRBV27 and J usage is TRBJ2-1, with 7 bases aligning to TRBD1. The length of the CDR3 is 12 residues. Germline CDR1 is MNHEY and CDR2 is SMNVEV (reference sequence). CDR3 coding DNA: TGTGGTCAAGGGGGCGTCTACAATGAGCAGTTCTTC. This gives the protein CGQGGVYNEQFF.

The CDR3 here is CASSLVILGRGEQFF. The DNA for the CDR3 is TGCGCCAGCAGCTTGGTGATCTTGGGGCGGGGTGAGCAGTTCTTC. The chain uses TRBV5-1 and TRBJ2-1; tentatively, D is TRBD2 (6 bases). From germline, CDR1 is SGHRS and CDR2 YFSETQ. V was pared by 0 bases and J by 9 bases, with 16 bases between. CDR3 length: 15 residues.

This clone was picked up a small number of times. Other DNA sequences in this sample translate to the same CDR3. The CDR3 region has the DNA TGTGCCAGCAGCTTACGAGGCAATGAGCAGTTCTTC. Protein: CASSLRGNEQFF. The chain recombines TRBV7-2 with TRBJ2-1; D is unresolved. Between the trimmed V and J ends, which lost 2 bases and 6 bases, there was a span of 5 bases. The V gene's germline CDR1 is SGHTA and CDR2 FQGNSA. The CDR3 is 12 residues long.

This clone was counted only a few times. CDR3: CASSVGQGGRETF. The CDR3, as DNA: TGTGCCAGCAGCGTTGGACAGGGGGGGAGGGAGACCTTC. The V and J genes are TRBV9 and TRBJ1-2; the match to TRBD1 covers 10 bases. This CDR3 spans 13 amino acids. Losses at the gene ends were 2 bases for V and 14 bases for J; bases not matched to a gene: 9. Germline V CDR1 and CDR2: SGDLS, YYNGEE.

This clone showed up just a few times. This chain links TRBV11-2 with TRBJ2-7; 7 nucleotides align to TRBD1. Germline V gene data show CDR1 as SGHAT and CDR2 as FQNNGV. The V and J ends lost 4 bases and 4 bases, in that order; junction bases with no gene match: 10. This CDR3 contains 15 residues. The CDR3 sequence is CASSSVGQVPYEQYF. As DNA, the CDR3 is TGTGCCAGCAGCTCCGTCGGACAGGTCCCGTACGAGCAGTACTTC. The full variable domain, rest sourced from reference TRBV11-2 and TRBJ2-7, is EAGVAQSPRYKIIEKRQSVAFWCNPISGHATLYWYQQILGQGPKLLIQFQNNGVVDDSQLPKDRFSAERLKGVDSTLKIQPAKLEDSAVYLCASSSVGQVPYEQYFGPGTRLTVT.

The sample holds a few counts of this clone. The V gene is TRBV30, the J gene TRBJ2-2; D perhaps matches TRBD1 (6 bases). This CDR3 contains 13 residues. V lost 8 bases to trimming and J lost 7 bases, with 17 bases between them. From germline, CDR1 is GTSNPN and CDR2 SVGIG (reference sequence). CDR3 bases: TGTGCCAGCCAGGGGAAGGACGGCGGGGAGCTGTTTTTT. This encodes CASQGKDGGELFF.

The CDR3: CASSTQGMNTEAFF. The CDR3 coding sequence is TGCGCCAGCAGCACGCAGGGGATGAACACTGAAGCTTTCTTT. The V call is TRBV5-1, the J call TRBJ1-1; possibly TRBD1 for D (6 bases). Trimming pared 4 bases from V and 0 bases from J, leaving 10 bases between. The CDR3 loop spans 14 amino acids. The germline gives CDR1 SGHRS, CDR2 YFSETQ.

This clone was detected only a few times. The chain uses TRBV5-1 and TRBJ2-3, with 11 nucleotides matching TRBD2. The CDR3 consists of 14 residues. J lost 6 bases, V lost 3 bases, and 3 bases had no gene match. Germline V gene lookup returns CDR1 SGHRS and CDR2 YFSETQ. The CDR3 reads CASSYRTSGDTQYF. The CDR3 nucleotides read TGCGCCAGCAGCTACCGGACTAGCGGGGATACGCAGTATTTT.

The chain is built from TRBV19 and TRBJ1-2; a possible D gene is TRBD1 (5 bases). CDR1 is LNHDA, CDR2 SQIVND, per germline (reference sequence). Deletions cut 5 bases from V and 10 bases from J, with 8 bases between. CDR3 size: 10 residues. In DNA, the CDR3 is TGTGCCAGTAGTGACAGACTCTACACCTTC. Its protein product is CASSDRLYTF.

This chain links TRBV2 with TRBJ1-1; a possible D gene is TRBD1 (5 bases). Trimming removed 1 base from V and 3 bases from J, with 12 bases in between. The CDR3 covers 15 residues. Germline lookup yields CDR1 SNHLY and CDR2 FYNNEI. Here the CDR3 reads CASSEDQGGDTEAFF. The DNA of the CDR3 is TGTGCCAGCAGTGAAGACCAGGGCGGGGACACTGAAGCTTTCTTT.

The gene calls are TRBV11-2 and TRBJ2-6; D ambiguous. V was shortened by 2 bases and J by 2 bases, with 10 bases between the two germline ends. The CDR3 runs to 16 residues. Germline V gives CDR1 SGHAT, CDR2 FQNNGV. DNA of the CDR3: TGTGCCAGCAGCTTATCCGGTCCGGCTGGGGCCAACGTCCTGACTTTC. This translates into CASSLSGPAGANVLTF.

This clone has only a few counts. This chain connects TRBV25-1 to TRBJ2-1; no clear D gene. The CDR3 runs 15 residues. V lost 3 bases, J lost 1 base, and 10 bases lay in between. Germline lookup yields CDR1 MGHDK and CDR2 SYGVNS. CDR3 sequence reads: CASSDKFLSYNEQFF. As DNA, the CDR3 is TGTGCCAGCAGTGATAAATTTTTATCCTACAATGAGCAGTTCTTC.

The rearrangement uses TRBV30 and TRBJ1-2, with D unresolved. V lost 0 bases and J lost 8, with 13 bases in between. CDR1 and CDR2 (germline): GTSNPN, SVGIG (reference sequence). The CDR3 covers 13 residues. This CDR3 reads CAWSVAGSSGYTF. The CDR3 bases are TGTGCCTGGAGTGTTGCAGGCAGCTCGGGCTACACCTTC.

This clone was counted only a few times. V gene TRBV27 combines with J gene TRBJ2-3, with 7 bases fitting TRBD1. V shed 4 bases and J 2 bases; nucleotides not matched to a gene: 6. This CDR3 comprises 15 residues. Germline V gene data show CDR1 as MNHEY and CDR2 as SMNVEV (reference sequence). CDR3 DNA: TGTGCCAGCAGTTCCGGACAGGTCTACACAGATACGCAGTATTTT. It is translated as CASSSGQVYTDTQYF.